This T cell receptor (beta chain) was recovered during a study of PD-1 blockade in classical Hodgkin lymphoma. Time point given: newly diagnosed, previously untreated cHL patient sample. After PBMCs were thawed, their CD8+ T cells were isolated by magnetic negative selection. Deletions cut 2 bases from V and 2 bases from J, with 10 bases between. Germline V gene lookup returns CDR1 MGHDK and CDR2 SYGVNS. CDR3 length equals 14 residues. Produced via immunoSEQ multiplex PCR; TCRdb's table is partial and in-frame only. Of roughly 5,000 clones in the sample, 86% are singletons; the top ten hold 20% to 25%.

V usage is TRBV25-1 and J usage is TRBJ2-7; D might be TRBD1 (5 bases). This clonotype was obtained from a human donor with classical Hodgkin lymphoma. The sequencing input was CD8+ T cells from blood. CDR3 DNA: TGTGCCAGCAGTGAAGGGGCGGACACCTACGAGCAGTACTTC. Encoded protein: CASSEGADTYEQYF.